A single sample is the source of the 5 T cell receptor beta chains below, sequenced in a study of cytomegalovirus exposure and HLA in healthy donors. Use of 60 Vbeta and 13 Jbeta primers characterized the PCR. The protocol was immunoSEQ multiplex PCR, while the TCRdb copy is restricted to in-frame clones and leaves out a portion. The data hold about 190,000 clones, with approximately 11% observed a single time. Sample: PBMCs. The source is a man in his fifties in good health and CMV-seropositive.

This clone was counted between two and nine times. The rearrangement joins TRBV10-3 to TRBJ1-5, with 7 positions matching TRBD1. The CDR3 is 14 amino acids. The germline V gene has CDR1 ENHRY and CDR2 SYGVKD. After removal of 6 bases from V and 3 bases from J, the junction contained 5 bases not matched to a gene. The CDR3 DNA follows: TGTGCCATCAGAGGTGACAGGGACAATCAGCCCCAGCATTTT. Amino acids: CAIRGDRDNQPQHF.

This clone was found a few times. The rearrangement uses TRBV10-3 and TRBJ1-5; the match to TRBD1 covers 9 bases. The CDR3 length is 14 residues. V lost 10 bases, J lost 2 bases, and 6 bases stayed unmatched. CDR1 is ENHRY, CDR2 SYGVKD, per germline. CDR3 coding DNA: TGTGCCAGTACAGGGGGCTTAGGCAATCAGCCCCAGCATTTT. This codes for CASTGGLGNQPQHF.

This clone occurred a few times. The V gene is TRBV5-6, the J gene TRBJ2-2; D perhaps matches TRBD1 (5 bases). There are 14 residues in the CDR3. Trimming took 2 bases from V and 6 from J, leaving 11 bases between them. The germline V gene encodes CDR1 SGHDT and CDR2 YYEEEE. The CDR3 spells CASSFREGAGELFF. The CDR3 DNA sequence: TGTGCCAGCAGCTTTAGGGAAGGGGCCGGGGAGCTGTTTTTT.

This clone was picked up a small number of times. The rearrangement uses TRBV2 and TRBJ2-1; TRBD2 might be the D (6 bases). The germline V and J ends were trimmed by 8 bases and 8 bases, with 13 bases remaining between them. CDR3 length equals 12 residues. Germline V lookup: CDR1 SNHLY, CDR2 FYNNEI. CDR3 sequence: CASRDFTDEQFF. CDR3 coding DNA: TGTGCCAGCCGGGACTTTACCGATGAGCAGTTCTTC. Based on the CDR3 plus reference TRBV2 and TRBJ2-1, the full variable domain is EPEVTQTPSHQVTQMGQEVILRCVPISNHLYFYWYRQILGQKVEFLVSFYNNEISEKSEIFDDQFSVERPDGSNFTLKIRSTKLEDSAMYFCASRDFTDEQFFGPGTRLTVL.

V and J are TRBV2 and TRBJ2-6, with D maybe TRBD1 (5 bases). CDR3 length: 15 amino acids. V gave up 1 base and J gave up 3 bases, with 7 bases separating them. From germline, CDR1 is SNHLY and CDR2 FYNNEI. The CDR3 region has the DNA TGTGCCAGCAGTGAAGTAAGGGGTGGGGCCAACGTCCTGACTTTC. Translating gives CASSEVRGGANVLTF.